What follows is one T cell receptor beta chain and its context. Its antigen remains unidentified. Base qualities are missing; no much larger clone stands one base away. The data are from a study of T cell responses to AZD1222 COVID-19 vaccine (dated by TCRdb to the early 2020s). For context, the study as a whole: TCR sequencing covered about 230 trial participants: 200 to 220 given two doses of AZD1222 and around 25 given two doses of MenACWY control vaccine. Trial participants were enrolled by age into subgroups of 18-55, 56-69 and 70-plus years, and around 150, 28 and 57 TCR-sequenced participants, respectively, were included in these subgroups. Findings and caveats that apply to the study as a whole: Vaccine-associated CD4 TCRs spanned the whole spike protein, with dominant responses in regions 160-218 and 743-854. Conclusions about previously exposed vaccinees are limited, since just 6 or 7 AZD1222 recipients were seropositive for SARS-CoV-2 at baseline. Because no day 14 peak-response samples were available, the repertoires could be characterized only after the peak T cell response. A significant rise in spike-specific TCR breadth and depth was observed after two AZD1222 doses relative to day 0 and relative to MenACWY recipients. Nearly half of unique spike-specific TCRs reportedly recognized epitopes outside regions mutated in the B.1.351 and B.1.1.7 variants. Participants were mostly white British, with more females than males. The authors suggested clonal diversity may have been underestimated. The 56-69-year group was small, and its depth increase did not reach significance, likely because of low power.

Inclusive of the bounding cysteine and phenylalanine, the CDR3 is 14 residues long. The DNA shown is the 42-base CDR3, in frame from base 1. Clipping removes 4 bases from V and 4 bases from J, with 8 as the unmatched junction base count. Taken from the germline V gene, the CDR1 and CDR2 loops are SGHDT and YYEEEE. The sample's time point label is to be understood as: about 28 days (+/-7) after the second vaccine dose. AZD1222 recipients whose second dose came at about 4 weeks and those whose second dose came at about 12 weeks were combined into one group, since spike-specific TCR depth and breadth did not differ between the two schedules. Vaccinee samples were obtained from the UK trials COV001 and COV002, which included a single-blind randomized controlled phase 2/3 trial of AZD1222 (ChAdOx1 nCoV-19) in healthy adults. For TCRbeta chain sequencing, PBMC samples from trial participants were taken at day 0 and at day 28 after the second dose.

The CDR3 regions of human TCRbeta chains were analyzed by immunosequencing. Per the original workflow: TCRs in the repertoires were matched against a reference library of SARS-CoV-2-specific TCRs that had been generated with the MIRA antigen-specificity platform. Breadth meant the fraction of unique TCRs that were SARS-CoV-2-associated, whereas depth meant the fraction of total T cells that were SARS-CoV-2-associated. Using the MIRA data, each spike-specific TCR was assigned both to the spike region to which the TCR was reactive and to a CD4 or CD8 class. Log10-transformed breadth and depth values were compared by one-way ANOVA with Sidak's multiple comparisons tests. TCRdb obtained this table from immuneACCESS and retained in-frame rearrangements with V and J assigned. These tables miss some clones; where compared with another copy, unresolved V genes account for less than half of the shortfall, and the remainder is unexplained. The V and J calls and clone size were taken over from that table, and D and trimming were inferred from the DNA. The sample records roughly 100,000 clones, 75% to 90% of which are singletons. The biggest ten clones account for 44% of the sample.

This sequence was found in an adult who received the AZD1222 COVID-19 vaccine. The chain uses TRBV5-6 and TRBJ2-7; 7 of the junction bases match TRBD1. The starting material was peripheral blood, obtained 28 days after the second AZD1222 dose. The DNA reads TGTGCCAGCAGCCTATTAACAGGGGAATACGAGCAGTACTTC. Its protein is CASSLLTGEYEQYF.